This T cell receptor (beta chain) was documented in a study of T-cell memory formation after mild COVID-19. The study, taken as a whole, reports: Clones contracting over day 15 to 85 were CD4/CD8 balanced, with later expanders leaning CD4+. Clones which contracted sat mainly in CM and EM if CD4+, and in EMRA if CD8+.

Worth noting for this clonotype: The antigen remains undetermined.

Using its own MiXCR run on the 5' RACE reads, TCRdb lists one record per CDR3 protein. The repertoire holds about 500,000 distinct CDR3 sequences, with roughly 20% as singletons. V lost 6 bases, J lost 2 bases, and 14 bases lay in between. CDR1 is MNHEY and CDR2 is SMNVEV in the germline V gene (reference sequence). This CDR3 spans 15 amino acids. Sequenced sample: PBMCs or a T cell subset sorted from them (not recorded which). The receptor was isolated from an adult woman who had mild COVID-19 (a few samples of this study predate the infection). Cell type and time point are not known. This chain connects TRBV27 to TRBJ1-3, with D perhaps TRBD1 (6 bases). CDR3 in DNA: TGTGCCAGCAGGGGGGGACATTCACCTGGAAACACCATATATTTT. As protein: CASRGGHSPGNTIYF.